The 26 T cell receptor beta chains listed next were all sequenced from one sample in a study of T cells in localized non-small cell lung cancer. Data came from immunoSEQ multiplex PCR; TCRdb stores just in-frame clones and leaves some out. The sample has some 41,000 clones, roughly 90% seen once. The sequenced sample was PBMCs, obtained before any cancer treatment. The source of these receptors is a woman aged 40 to 75 with stage II lung adenocarcinoma.

J is TRBJ1-5 and V is TRBV2; no firm D call. This CDR3 is 15 amino acids long. The germline gives CDR1 SNHLY, CDR2 FYNNEI. V lost 8 bases and J lost 0, with 14 bases in between. The CDR3 reads CASLEDRVSNQPQHF. For the CDR3, the DNA is TGTGCCAGCCTAGAAGATAGGGTTAGCAATCAGCCCCAGCATTTT.

The chain is built from TRBV10-3 and TRBJ2-5; D uncertain. Trimming removed 5 bases at V and 3 bases at J, with 10 bases between. The germline V gene has CDR1 ENHRY and CDR2 SYGVKD. The CDR3 spans 13 residues. For the CDR3, the DNA is TGTGCCATCAGTTCAGGCAGTGAAGAGACCCAGTACTTC. Amino acids: CAISSGSEETQYF.

The chain employs TRBV5-6 and TRBJ2-4; tentatively, D is TRBD1 or TRBD2 (6 bases each). CDR3 size: 16 residues. The germline CDR1 and CDR2 sequences are SGHDT and YYEEEE. V was clipped by 2 bases and J by 0 bases, with 12 bases between them. The CDR3 DNA reads as TGTGCCAGCAGCTTTTCGGGGGCTTTAGCCAAAAACATTCAGTACTTC. Encoded protein: CASSFSGALAKNIQYF.

The genes are TRBV5-1 and TRBJ2-1; 10 bases map to TRBD2. After removal of 4 bases from V and 3 bases from J, the junction contained 4 bases not matched to a gene. CDR1 SGHRS and CDR2 YFSETQ come from the germline V gene. The length of the CDR3 is 15 residues. In nucleotides, the CDR3 is TGCGCCAGCAGCGCGGCTAGCGGGAGCTACAATGAGCAGTTCTTC. Translated, it gives CASSAASGSYNEQFF.

The chain links TRBV5-1 to TRBJ2-1, with 9 bases fitting TRBD1. The ends lost 1 base at V and 8 bases at J; junction bases unmatched: 10. This CDR3 is 16 amino acids long. Germline CDR1 reads SGHRS; CDR2 reads YFSETQ. CDR3 sequence reads: CASSLTPPGQGDEQFF. For the CDR3, the DNA is TGCGCCAGCAGCTTGACCCCACCGGGACAGGGCGATGAGCAGTTCTTC.

The chain recombines TRBV15 with TRBJ2-2; D tentatively fits TRBD1 or TRBD2 (5 bases each). Trimming left V 2 bases short and J 2 bases short, with 15 bases between. The CDR3 loop spans 17 amino acids. CDR1 and CDR2 from the germline V gene are LNHNV and YYDKDF (reference sequence). CDR3 sequence reads: CATSRTLRDPNTGELFF. The CDR3 DNA sequence: TGTGCCACCAGCAGAACCCTCCGGGACCCTAACACCGGGGAGCTGTTTTTT.

The chain recombines TRBV6-5 with TRBJ1-2; 7 nucleotides align to TRBD1. The germline V gene has CDR1 MNHEY and CDR2 SVGAGI. The CDR3 is 13 residues long. J was trimmed by 6 bases and V by 6 bases; bases with no gene match: 7. This CDR3 reads CASSPAGGNGYTF. DNA of the CDR3: TGTGCCAGCAGCCCCGCAGGGGGGAATGGCTACACCTTC.

The V gene is TRBV18, the J gene TRBJ2-2; 9 bases line up with TRBD1. The CDR3 covers 15 residues. Germline V gene data show CDR1 as KGHSH and CDR2 as LQKENI. V trimming: 3 bases; J trimming: 5 bases; junction bases outside the gene matches: 4. The chain's CDR3 is CASSPGQGWTGELFF. CDR3 coding DNA: TGTGCCAGCTCACCGGGACAGGGTTGGACCGGGGAGCTGTTTTTT.

The chain joins TRBV12-1 to TRBJ1-5. TRBV12-1 is flagged as a pseudogene. The CDR3 is 16 residues long. In DNA, the CDR3 is TGTGCCAGCAGCTCCCTAAATGGGAGGGTCGGTCAGCCCCAGCATTTT. Protein sequence: CASSSLNGRVGQPQHF.

The genes are TRBV5-6 and TRBJ2-1; the match to TRBD2 covers 10 bases. The germline V gene encodes CDR1 SGHDT and CDR2 YYEEEE. V was clipped by 2 bases and J by 5 bases; unmatched bases: 4. The CDR3 is 15 residues long. CDR3 protein: CASSLGLADNNEQFF. CDR3 DNA: TGTGCCAGCAGCTTAGGACTAGCGGACAACAATGAGCAGTTCTTC. Drawing the rest from reference TRBV5-6 and TRBJ2-1, the complete variable domain is DAGVTQSPTHLIKTRGQQVTLRCSPKSGHDTVSWYQQALGQGPQFIFQYYEEEERQRGNFPDRFSGHQFPNYSSELNVNALLLGDSALYLCASSLGLADNNEQFFGPGTRLTVL.

The chain recombines TRBV19 with TRBJ2-2; no definite D call. Germline CDR1 is LNHDA and CDR2 is SQIVND (reference sequence). The CDR3 runs to 16 residues. Trimming took off 3 bases at V and 6 bases at J, with 17 bases between the two ends. CDR3 protein: CASSMEDHAPPGELFF. The CDR3 region has the DNA TGTGCCAGTAGTATGGAAGATCATGCCCCCCCCGGGGAGCTGTTTTTT.

This rearrangement joins TRBV18 to TRBJ1-2, with 9 bases aligning to TRBD1. The CDR3 length is 13 residues. Unmatched junction bases numbered 4, after V lost 6 bases and J lost 5 bases. Germline V gene lookup returns CDR1 KGHSH and CDR2 LQKENI. CDR3 residues: CASSLGQGYGYTF. DNA of the CDR3: TGTGCCAGCTCCCTCGGACAGGGGTATGGCTACACCTTC.

This clone has a handful of counts. The genes are TRBV7-9 and TRBJ2-1; D perhaps matches TRBD2 (6 bases). The CDR3 extends over 15 amino acids. Trimming took 5 bases from V and 0 from J, leaving 11 bases between them. Germline V lookup: CDR1 SEHNR, CDR2 FQNEAQ (reference sequence). The CDR3: CASSVRTNSYNEQFF. The CDR3, as DNA: TGTGCCAGCAGCGTACGGACTAACTCCTACAATGAGCAGTTCTTC.

The V gene is TRBV10-3, the J gene TRBJ2-7, with 11 bases that match TRBD2. The V and J ends lost 2 bases and 1 base, in that order; junction bases with no gene match: 7. The CDR3 loop spans 17 amino acids. The V gene's germline CDR1 is ENHRY and CDR2 SYGVKD. In nucleotides, the CDR3 is TGTGCCATCAGTGAGCTCCGCTCTAGCGGGAGGTCCTACGAGCAGTACTTC. Protein sequence: CAISELRSSGRSYEQYF.

In this sample, this clone turned up once. The chain uses TRBV28 and TRBJ1-1, with a possible D match to TRBD1 (6 bases). The CDR3 contains 14 residues. V lost 2 bases and J lost 4, with 11 bases in between. Germline V gene lookup returns CDR1 MDHEN and CDR2 SYDVKM. CDR3 residues: CASSLGTIFTEAFF. CDR3 coding DNA: TGTGCCAGCAGTTTAGGGACAATTTTCACTGAAGCTTTCTTT.

This chain joins TRBV7-9 and TRBJ2-3, with 10 positions matching TRBD2. The germline CDR1 and CDR2 sequences are SEHNR and FQNEAQ (reference sequence). The CDR3 has 15 amino acids. The V and J ends lost 1 base and 6 bases, in that order; junction bases with no gene match: 4. Here the CDR3 DNA reads TGTGCCAGCAGCTTAGGTAGCGGGGGGCGCGATACGCAGTATTTT. This gives the protein CASSLGSGGRDTQYF. The complete variable domain, with remaining parts taken from reference TRBV7-9 and TRBJ2-3, reads DTGVSQNPRHKITKRGQNVTFRCDPISEHNRLYWYRQTLGQGPEFLTYFQNEAQLEKSRLLSDRFSAERPKGSFSTLEIQRTEQGDSAMYLCASSLGSGGRDTQYFGPGTRLTVL.

The chain's CDR3 is CASSPLGSGRGNTQYF. The CDR3 bases are TGTGCCAGCAGTCCCCTCGGGAGCGGGAGGGGGAATACGCAGTATTTT. This chain links TRBV27 with TRBJ2-3, with TRBD2 matching over 10 bases. V was pared by 5 bases and J by 7 bases, with 12 bases of the junction left unmatched. CDR3 size: 16 residues. Germline CDR1 is MNHEY and CDR2 is SMNVEV (reference sequence).

The chain carries TRBV7-3 and TRBJ2-2; 8 positions match TRBD1. Germline lookup yields CDR1 SGHTA and CDR2 FQGTGA. CDR3 size: 16 residues. J lost 3 bases, V lost 4 bases, and 7 bases had no gene match. The CDR3 region has the DNA TGTGCCAGCAGCTATATGACAGGGGACGACACCGGGGAGCTGTTTTTT. This codes for CASSYMTGDDTGELFF.

The chain couples TRBV19 to TRBJ2-7; 9 positions agree with TRBD2. CDR1 is LNHDA, CDR2 SQIVND, per germline (reference sequence). CDR3 length: 16 amino acids. V gave up 1 base and J gave up 4 bases; unmatched junction bases: 8. This chain's CDR3 is CASSIGLAGPQYEQYF. The CDR3 nucleotides read TGTGCCAGTAGTATAGGCCTAGCGGGGCCTCAGTACGAGCAGTACTTC.

The chain carries TRBV28 and TRBJ2-4, with TRBD2 matching over 12 bases. The germline gives CDR1 MDHEN, CDR2 SYDVKM. The CDR3 extends over 17 amino acids. After removal of 7 bases from V and 3 bases from J, the junction contained 10 bases not matched to a gene. The CDR3 sequence is CASNELAGGRVKNIQYF. CDR3 coding DNA: TGTGCCAGCAATGAACTAGCGGGAGGCAGAGTCAAAAACATTCAGTACTTC.

J is TRBJ2-3 and V is TRBV5-4; 7 nucleotides match TRBD2. Germline lookup yields CDR1 SGHNT and CDR2 YYREEE (reference sequence). The V and J ends lost 4 bases and 2 bases, in that order; junction bases with no gene match: 16. The CDR3 length is 18 residues. As DNA, the CDR3 is TGTGCCAGCAGCGCTGGGGGGGATATTAAGGTTATCACAGATACGCAGTATTTT. It codes for CASSAGGDIKVITDTQYF.

V usage is TRBV7-9 and J usage is TRBJ2-2, with D unresolved. Trimming shortened V by 3 bases and J by 4 bases, and 9 bases separated the two germline ends. The CDR3 is 14 residues long. CDR1 and CDR2 from the germline V gene are SEHNR and FQNEAQ (reference sequence). In DNA form, the CDR3 reads TGTGCCAGCAGCTTTAACTTGGGCACCGGGGAGCTGTTTTTT. It codes for CASSFNLGTGELFF.

The chain uses TRBV7-3 and TRBJ2-7, with 7 bases lining up with TRBD2. Trimming removed 2 bases from V and 2 bases from J; junction bases left unmatched: 6. CDR1 is SGHTA, CDR2 FQGTGA, per germline. This CDR3 is built from 15 residues. The CDR3 DNA reads TGTGCCAGCAGCTTAGGGCAGGCGGGGGCCTACGAGCAGTACTTC. It encodes CASSLGQAGAYEQYF. The whole variable domain, filled in from reference TRBV7-3 and TRBJ2-7, reads GAGVSQTPSNKVTEKGKYVELRCDPISGHTALYWYRQSLGQGPEFLIYFQGTGAADDSGLPNDRFFAVRPEGSVSTLKIQRTERGDSAVYLCASSLGQAGAYEQYFGPGTRLTVT.

This chain links TRBV5-1 with TRBJ2-7; 8 nucleotides align to TRBD2. The trim removed 0 bases at V and 3 bases at J, leaving 5 bases unmatched. The CDR3 spans 15 residues. Germline V gene lookup returns CDR1 SGHRS and CDR2 YFSETQ. Written as DNA, the CDR3 is TGCGCCAGCAGCTTGGACGGGAGGGCTTTCTACGAGCAGTACTTC. Protein product: CASSLDGRAFYEQYF.

The chain is built from TRBV11-3 and TRBJ2-5, with a possible D match to TRBD1 (5 bases). Trimming took 5 bases from V and 6 from J, leaving 16 bases between them. CDR1 and CDR2 from the germline V gene are SGHNT and YENEEA. The CDR3 spans 14 residues. CDR3 sequence: CASSQGATTKTQYF. CDR3 nucleotide sequence: TGTGCCAGCAGCCAAGGGGCTACCACCAAGACCCAGTACTTC. The entire variable domain, with the rest obtained from reference TRBV11-3 and TRBJ2-5, is as follows: EAGVVQSPRYKIIEKKQPVAFWCNPISGHNTLYWYLQNLGQGPELLIRYENEEAVDDSQLPKDRFSAERLKGVDSTLKIQPAELGDSAVYLCASSQGATTKTQYFGPGTRLLVL.

As DNA, the CDR3 is TGTGCCAGCAGTCGCGGGGGAGCTAACTATGGCTACACCTTC. It specifies CASSRGGANYGYTF. The genes are TRBV6-5 and TRBJ1-2; D might be TRBD1 (5 bases). Per the germline V gene, CDR1 is MNHEY and CDR2 is SVGAGI. The CDR3 runs to 14 residues. V gave up 5 bases and J gave up 0 bases, with 10 bases separating them.